This T cell receptor (beta chain) was captured in a study of blood T cell repertoires in COVID-19. The wider study: From the United States, Italy and Spain came samples of acute and convalescent COVID-19. T cells, B-cell-depleted T cells, or PBMCs supplied cDNA or gDNA.

CDR1 and CDR2 from the germline V gene are SGHVS and FQNEAQ. The CDR3 has 22 residues. Trimming removed 1 base from V and 0 bases from J, with 28 bases in between. Original methodology: For nucleated cells, counts were estimated from reference gene primer amplification. Generated by immunoSEQ multiplex PCR, the TCRdb table keeps only in-frame clones and is missing some. From that table come the V and J calls and clone size; the DNA was used to work out D and trimming. The sample yields almost 200,000 clones, 70% to 90% seen once. Patients of the Seattle cohort, enrolled during active infection, were followed longitudinally.

The sequence was collected from a man in his sixties with COVID-19, enrolled during active disease. Sequenced sample: peripheral blood. The V gene is TRBV7-8, the J gene TRBJ1-5; tentatively, D is TRBD1 (6 bases). The CDR3: CASSLGRSTLDSNPYSNQPQHF. Here the CDR3 DNA reads TGTGCCAGCAGCTTAGGTCGTTCGACCCTGGACAGCAATCCTTATAGCAATCAGCCCCAGCATTTT.